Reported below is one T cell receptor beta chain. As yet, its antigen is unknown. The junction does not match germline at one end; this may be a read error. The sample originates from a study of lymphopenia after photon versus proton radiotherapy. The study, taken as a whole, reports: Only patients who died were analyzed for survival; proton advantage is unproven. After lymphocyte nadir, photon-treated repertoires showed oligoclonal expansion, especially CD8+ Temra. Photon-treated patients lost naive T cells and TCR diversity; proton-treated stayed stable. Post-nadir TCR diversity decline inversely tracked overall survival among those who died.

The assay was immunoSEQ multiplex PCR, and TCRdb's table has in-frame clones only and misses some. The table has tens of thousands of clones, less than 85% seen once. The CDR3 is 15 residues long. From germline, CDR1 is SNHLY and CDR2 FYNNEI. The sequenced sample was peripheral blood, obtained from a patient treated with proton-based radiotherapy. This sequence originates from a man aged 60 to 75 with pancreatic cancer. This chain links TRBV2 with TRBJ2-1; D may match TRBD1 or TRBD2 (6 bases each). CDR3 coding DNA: TGTGCCAGCAGAGAAGGAGGGGGTCGCTACAATGAGCAGTTCTTC. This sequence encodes CASREGGGRYNEQFF.